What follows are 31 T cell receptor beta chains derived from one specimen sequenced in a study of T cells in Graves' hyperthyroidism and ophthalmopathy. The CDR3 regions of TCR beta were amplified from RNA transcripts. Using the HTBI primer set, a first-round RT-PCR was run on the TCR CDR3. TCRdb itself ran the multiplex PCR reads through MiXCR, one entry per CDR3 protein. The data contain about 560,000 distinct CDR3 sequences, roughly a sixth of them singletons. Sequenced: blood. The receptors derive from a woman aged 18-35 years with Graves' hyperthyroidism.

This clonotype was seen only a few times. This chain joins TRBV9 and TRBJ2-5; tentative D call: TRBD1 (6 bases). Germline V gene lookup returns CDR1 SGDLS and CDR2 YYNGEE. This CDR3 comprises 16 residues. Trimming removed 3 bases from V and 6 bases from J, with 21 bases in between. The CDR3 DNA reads TGTGCCAGCAGCGAAACGCCACAGGGCGGCGGAAAGACCCAGTACTTC. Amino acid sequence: CASSETPQGGGKTQYF.

The CDR3 DNA sequence: TGTGCCAGCAGTTTAACGTCGGCCTATGGCTACACCTTC. It specifies CASSLTSAYGYTF. The chain has TRBV12-3 or TRBV12-4 and TRBJ1-2; no clear D. V lost 2 bases and J lost 4, with 8 bases in between. The CDR3 extends over 13 amino acids.

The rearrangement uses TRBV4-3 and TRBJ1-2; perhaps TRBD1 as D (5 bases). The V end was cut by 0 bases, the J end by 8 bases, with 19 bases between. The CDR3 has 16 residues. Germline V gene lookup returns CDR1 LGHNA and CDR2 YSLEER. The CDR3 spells CASSQDMSTGLGGYTF. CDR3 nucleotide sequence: TGCGCCAGCAGCCAAGATATGAGTACAGGCCTCGGAGGCTACACCTTC.

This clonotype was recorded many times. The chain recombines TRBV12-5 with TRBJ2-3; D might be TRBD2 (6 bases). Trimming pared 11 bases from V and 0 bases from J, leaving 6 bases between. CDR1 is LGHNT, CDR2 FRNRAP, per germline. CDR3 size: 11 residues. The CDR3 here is CAGGSTDTQYF. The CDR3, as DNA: TGTGCTGGGGGGAGCACAGATACGCAGTATTTT.

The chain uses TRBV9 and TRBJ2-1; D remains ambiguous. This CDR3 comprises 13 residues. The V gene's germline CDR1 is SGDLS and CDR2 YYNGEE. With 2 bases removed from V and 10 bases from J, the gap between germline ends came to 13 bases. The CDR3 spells CASSVGAGGEQFF. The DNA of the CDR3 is TGTGCCAGCAGCGTCGGCGCAGGTGGCGAGCAGTTCTTC.

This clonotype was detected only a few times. The CDR3 sequence: CASIPTQGRNTIYF. The CDR3, as DNA: TGTGCCAGTATCCCAACACAGGGGCGAAACACCATATATTTT. This chain links TRBV19 with TRBJ1-3, with 7 bases identical to TRBD1. Germline assignment: CDR1 LNHDA and CDR2 SQIVND (reference sequence). The CDR3 consists of 14 residues. V shed 7 bases, J shed 5 bases, and the junction held 8 bases outside the gene matches.

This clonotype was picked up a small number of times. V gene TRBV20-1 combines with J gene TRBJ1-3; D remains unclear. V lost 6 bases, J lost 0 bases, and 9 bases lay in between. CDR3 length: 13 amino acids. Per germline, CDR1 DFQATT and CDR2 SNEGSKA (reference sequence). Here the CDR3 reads CSALQSSGNTIYF. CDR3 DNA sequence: TGCAGTGCCTTGCAAAGCTCTGGAAACACCATATATTTT.

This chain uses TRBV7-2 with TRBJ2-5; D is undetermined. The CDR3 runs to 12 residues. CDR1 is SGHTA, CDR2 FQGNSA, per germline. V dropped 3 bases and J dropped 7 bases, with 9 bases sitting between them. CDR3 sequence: CASSFSSGTQYF. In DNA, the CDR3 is TGTGCCAGCAGCTTTAGCTCCGGGACCCAGTACTTC.

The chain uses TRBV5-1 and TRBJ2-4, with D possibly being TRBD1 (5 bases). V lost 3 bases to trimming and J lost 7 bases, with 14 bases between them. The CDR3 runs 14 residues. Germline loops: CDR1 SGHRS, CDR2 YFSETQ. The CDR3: CASSSGQSINIQYF. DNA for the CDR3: TGCGCCAGCAGCTCTGGACAAAGCATTAACATTCAGTACTTC.

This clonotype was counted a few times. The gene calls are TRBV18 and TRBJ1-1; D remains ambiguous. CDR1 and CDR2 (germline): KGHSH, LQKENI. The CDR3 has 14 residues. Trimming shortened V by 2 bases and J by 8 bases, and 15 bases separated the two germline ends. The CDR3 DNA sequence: TGTGCCAGCTCACCAAACGAGTTGAGGGTCGAAGCTTTCTTT. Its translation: CASSPNELRVEAFF.

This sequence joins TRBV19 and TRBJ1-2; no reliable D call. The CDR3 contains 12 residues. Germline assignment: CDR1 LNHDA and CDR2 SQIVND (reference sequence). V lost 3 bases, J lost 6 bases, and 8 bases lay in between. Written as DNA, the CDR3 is TGTGCCAGTAGTATTCAGAGAAATGGCTACACCTTC. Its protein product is CASSIQRNGYTF.

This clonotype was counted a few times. CDR3 protein: CASRRGQEPSGYTF. Here the CDR3 DNA reads TGTGCCAGCAGAAGGGGACAGGAGCCCTCGGGCTACACCTTC. The genes are TRBV6-1 and TRBJ1-2; TRBD1 matches at 8 bases. The V and J ends lost 6 bases and 8 bases, in that order; junction bases with no gene match: 11. The CDR3 has 14 amino acids. Looked up from germline, CDR1 is MNHNS and CDR2 is SASEGT.

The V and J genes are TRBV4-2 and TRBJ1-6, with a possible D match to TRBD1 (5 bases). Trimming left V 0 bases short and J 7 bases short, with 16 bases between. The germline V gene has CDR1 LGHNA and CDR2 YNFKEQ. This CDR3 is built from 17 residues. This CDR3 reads CASSQEVRGMGNSPLHF. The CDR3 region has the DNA TGTGCCAGCAGCCAAGAGGTGCGGGGGATGGGAAATTCACCCCTCCACTTT.

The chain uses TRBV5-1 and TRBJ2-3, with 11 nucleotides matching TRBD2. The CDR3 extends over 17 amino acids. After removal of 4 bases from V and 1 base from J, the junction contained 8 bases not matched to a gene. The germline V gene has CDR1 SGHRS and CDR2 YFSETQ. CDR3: CASSPALAGGRTDTQYF. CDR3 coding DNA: TGCGCCAGCAGCCCCGCTCTAGCGGGAGGACGCACAGATACGCAGTATTTT.

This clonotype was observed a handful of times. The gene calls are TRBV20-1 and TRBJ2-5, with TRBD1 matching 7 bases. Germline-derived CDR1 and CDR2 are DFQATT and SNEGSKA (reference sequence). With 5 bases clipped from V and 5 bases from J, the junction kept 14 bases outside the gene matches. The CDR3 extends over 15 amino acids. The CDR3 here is CSARGGPRVGETQYF. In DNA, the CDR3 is TGCAGTGCTCGAGGGGGCCCCAGGGTTGGCGAGACCCAGTACTTC.

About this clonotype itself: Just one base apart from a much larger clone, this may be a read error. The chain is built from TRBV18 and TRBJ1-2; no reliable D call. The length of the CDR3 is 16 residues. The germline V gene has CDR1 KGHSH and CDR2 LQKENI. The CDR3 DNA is TGTGCCAGCCTCGACCCTATGGTTACACAAAACTATGGCTCCACCTTC. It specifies CASLDPMVTQNYGSTF. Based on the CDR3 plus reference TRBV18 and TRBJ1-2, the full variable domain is NAGVMQNPRHLVRRRGQEARLRCSPMKGHSHVYWYRQLPEEGLKFMVYLQKENIIDESGMPKERFSAEFPKEGPSILRIQQVVRGDSAAYFCASLDPMVTQNYGSTFGSGTRLTVV.

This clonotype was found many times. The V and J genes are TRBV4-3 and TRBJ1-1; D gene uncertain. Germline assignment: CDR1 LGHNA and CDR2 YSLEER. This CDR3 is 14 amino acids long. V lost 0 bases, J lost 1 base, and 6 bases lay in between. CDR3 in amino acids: CASSQEAGNTEAFF. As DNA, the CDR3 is TGCGCCAGCAGCCAAGAGGCAGGGAACACTGAAGCTTTCTTT.

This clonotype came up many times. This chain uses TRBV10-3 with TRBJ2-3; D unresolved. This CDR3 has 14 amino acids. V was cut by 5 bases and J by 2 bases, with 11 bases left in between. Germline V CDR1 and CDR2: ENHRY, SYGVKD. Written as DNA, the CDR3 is TGTGCCATCAGTCCAGCGCGAAACACAGATACGCAGTATTTT. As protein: CAISPARNTDTQYF.

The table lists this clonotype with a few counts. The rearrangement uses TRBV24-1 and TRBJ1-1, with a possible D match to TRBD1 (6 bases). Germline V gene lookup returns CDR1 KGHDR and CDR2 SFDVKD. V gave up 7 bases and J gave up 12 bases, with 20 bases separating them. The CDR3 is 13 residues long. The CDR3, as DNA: TGTGCCACCAGAATGGGGGGCGCCGGCAAAACTTTCTTT. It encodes CATRMGGAGKTFF.

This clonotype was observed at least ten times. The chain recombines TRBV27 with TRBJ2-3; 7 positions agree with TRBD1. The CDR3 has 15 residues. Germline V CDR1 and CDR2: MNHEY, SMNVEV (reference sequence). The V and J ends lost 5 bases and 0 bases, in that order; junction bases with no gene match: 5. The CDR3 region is CASSSWDSSTDTQYF. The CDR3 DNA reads TGTGCCAGCAGTAGTTGGGACAGTAGCACAGATACGCAGTATTTT.

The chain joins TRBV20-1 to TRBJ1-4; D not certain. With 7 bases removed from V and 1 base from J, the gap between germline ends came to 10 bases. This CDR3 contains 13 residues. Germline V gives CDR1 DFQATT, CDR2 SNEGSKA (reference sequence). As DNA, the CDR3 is TGCAGTGGACGCGGGCAAACTAATGAAAAACTGTTTTTT. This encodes CSGRGQTNEKLFF.

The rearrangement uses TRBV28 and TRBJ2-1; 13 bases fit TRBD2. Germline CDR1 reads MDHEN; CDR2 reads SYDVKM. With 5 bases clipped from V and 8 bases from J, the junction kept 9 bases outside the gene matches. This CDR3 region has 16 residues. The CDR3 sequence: CASSGLAGDGLDEQFF. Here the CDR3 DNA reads TGTGCCAGCAGTGGACTAGCGGGAGACGGACTCGATGAGCAGTTCTTC.

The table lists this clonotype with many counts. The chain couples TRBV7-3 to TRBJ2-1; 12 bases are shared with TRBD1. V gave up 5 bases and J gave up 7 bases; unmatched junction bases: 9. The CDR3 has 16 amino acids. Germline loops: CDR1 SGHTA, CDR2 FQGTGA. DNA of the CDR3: TGTGCCAGCAGCCTCTTGGGACAGGGGGCTGCAAATGAGCAGTTCTTC. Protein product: CASSLLGQGAANEQFF.

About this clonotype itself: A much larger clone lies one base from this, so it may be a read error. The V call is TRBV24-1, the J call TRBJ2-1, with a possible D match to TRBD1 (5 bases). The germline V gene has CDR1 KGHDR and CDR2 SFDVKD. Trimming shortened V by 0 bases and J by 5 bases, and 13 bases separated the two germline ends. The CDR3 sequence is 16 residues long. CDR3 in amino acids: CATSDLHRGTHNEQFF. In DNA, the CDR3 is TGTGCCACCAGTGATTTGCATAGGGGTACCCACAATGAGCAGTTCTTC.

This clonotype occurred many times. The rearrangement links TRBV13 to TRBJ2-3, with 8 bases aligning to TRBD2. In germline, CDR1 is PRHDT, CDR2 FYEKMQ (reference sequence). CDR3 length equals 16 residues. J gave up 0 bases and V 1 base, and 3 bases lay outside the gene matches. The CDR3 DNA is TGTGCCAGCAGCTTAGAGTCGGGAGGGAGCACAGATACGCAGTATTTT. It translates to CASSLESGGSTDTQYF.

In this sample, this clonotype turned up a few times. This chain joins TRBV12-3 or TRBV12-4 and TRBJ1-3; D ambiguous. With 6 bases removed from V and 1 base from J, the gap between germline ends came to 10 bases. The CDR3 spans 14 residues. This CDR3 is CASSQSWSGNTIYF. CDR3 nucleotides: TGTGCCAGCAGCCAAAGCTGGTCTGGAAACACCATATATTTT.

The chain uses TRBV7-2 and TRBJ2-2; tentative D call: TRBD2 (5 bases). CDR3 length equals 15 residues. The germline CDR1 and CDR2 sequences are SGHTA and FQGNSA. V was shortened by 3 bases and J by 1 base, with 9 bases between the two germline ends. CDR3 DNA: TGTGCCAGCAGCTTCCCGGACTGGAACACCGGGGAGCTGTTTTTT. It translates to CASSFPDWNTGELFF.

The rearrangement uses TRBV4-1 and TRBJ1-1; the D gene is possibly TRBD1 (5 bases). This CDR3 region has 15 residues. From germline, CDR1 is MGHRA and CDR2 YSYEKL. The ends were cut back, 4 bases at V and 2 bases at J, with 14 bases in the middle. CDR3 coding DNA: TGCGCCAGCAGCCGCACCTCGGGGGTAAACACTGAAGCTTTCTTT. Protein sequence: CASSRTSGVNTEAFF.

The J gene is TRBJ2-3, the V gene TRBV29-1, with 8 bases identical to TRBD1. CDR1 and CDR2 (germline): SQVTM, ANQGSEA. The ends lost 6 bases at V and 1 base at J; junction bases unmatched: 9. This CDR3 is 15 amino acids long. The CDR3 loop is CSVRGQGQRTDTQYF. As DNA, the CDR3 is TGCAGCGTCAGAGGACAGGGCCAGCGCACAGATACGCAGTATTTT.

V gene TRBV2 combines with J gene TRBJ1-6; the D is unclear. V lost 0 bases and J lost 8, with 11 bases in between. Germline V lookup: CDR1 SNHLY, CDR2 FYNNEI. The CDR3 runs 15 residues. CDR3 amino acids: CASSEALLWDSPLHF. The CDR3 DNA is TGTGCCAGCAGTGAAGCGCTTTTGTGGGATTCACCCCTCCACTTT.

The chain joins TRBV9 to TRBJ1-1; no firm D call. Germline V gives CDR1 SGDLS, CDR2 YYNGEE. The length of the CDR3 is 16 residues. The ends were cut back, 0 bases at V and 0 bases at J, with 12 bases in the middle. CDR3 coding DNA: TGTGCCAGCAGCGTAGGCCCCCGACTAATGAACACTGAAGCTTTCTTT. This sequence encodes CASSVGPRLMNTEAFF.